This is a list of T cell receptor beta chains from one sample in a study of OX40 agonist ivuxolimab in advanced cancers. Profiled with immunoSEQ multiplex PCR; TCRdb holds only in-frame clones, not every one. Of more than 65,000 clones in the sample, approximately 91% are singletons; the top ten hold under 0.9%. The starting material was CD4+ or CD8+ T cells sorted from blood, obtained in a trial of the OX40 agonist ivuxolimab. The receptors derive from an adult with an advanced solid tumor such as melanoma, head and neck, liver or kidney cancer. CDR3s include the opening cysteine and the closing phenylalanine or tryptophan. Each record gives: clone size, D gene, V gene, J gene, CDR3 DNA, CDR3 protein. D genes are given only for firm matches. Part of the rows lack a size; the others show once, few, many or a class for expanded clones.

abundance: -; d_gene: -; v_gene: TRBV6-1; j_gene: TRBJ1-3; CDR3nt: TGTGCCAGCAGTGAAATCTGGGGCCCGGAGGGAAACACCATATATTTT; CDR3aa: CASSEIWGPEGNTIYF
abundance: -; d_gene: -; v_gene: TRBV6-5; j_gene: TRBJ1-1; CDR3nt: TGTGCCAGCAGTTACAGGGGCTACGAAGCTTTCTTT; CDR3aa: CASSYRGYEAFF
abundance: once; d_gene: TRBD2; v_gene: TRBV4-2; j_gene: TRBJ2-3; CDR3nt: TGTGCCAGCAGCCAAGAAGGTTGGACTAGCGGGATGAGCACAGATACGCAGTATTTT; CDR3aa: CASSQEGWTSGMSTDTQYF
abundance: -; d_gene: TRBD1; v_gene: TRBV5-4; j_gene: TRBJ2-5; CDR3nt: TGTGCCAGCAGCTTAGGTTGGGGGACAGGGACCCAAGAGACCCAGTACTTC; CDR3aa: CASSLGWGTGTQETQYF
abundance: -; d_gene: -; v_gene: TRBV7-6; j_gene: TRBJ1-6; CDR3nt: TGTGCCAGCAGCCTTACTACAGGGATGAACAATTCACCCCTCCACTTT; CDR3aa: CASSLTTGMNNSPLHF
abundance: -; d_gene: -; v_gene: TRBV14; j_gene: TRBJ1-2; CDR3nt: TGTGCCAGCAGCCAAGATGTCAGGGTTGCAGGTGGCTACACCTTC; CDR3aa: CASSQDVRVAGGYTF
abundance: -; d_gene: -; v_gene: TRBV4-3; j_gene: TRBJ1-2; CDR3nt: TGCGCCAGCAGCCCATCGGGGGGTGCGGGTGGCTACACCTTC; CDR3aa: CASSPSGGAGGYTF
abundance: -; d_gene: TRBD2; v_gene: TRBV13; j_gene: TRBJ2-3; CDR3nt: TGTGCCAGCAGCCCTACTAGCGGGAGCACAGATACGCAGTATTTT; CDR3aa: CASSPTSGSTDTQYF
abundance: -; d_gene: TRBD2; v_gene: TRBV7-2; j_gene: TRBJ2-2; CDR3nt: TGTGCCAGCAGCTGGGCGGGGGGCGCGAACACCGGGGAGCTGTTTTTT; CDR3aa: CASSWAGGANTGELFF
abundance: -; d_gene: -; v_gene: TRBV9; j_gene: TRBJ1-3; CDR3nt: TGTGCCAGCAGCGTAGCTTCCGGCCGGAGAGGTGGAAACACCATATATTTT; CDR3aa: CASSVASGRRGGNTIYF
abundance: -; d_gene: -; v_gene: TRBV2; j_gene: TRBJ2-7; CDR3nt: TGTGCCAGCAGTGAAGTGAGGGGGGCCGCGGAGCAGTACTTC; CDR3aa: CASSEVRGAAEQYF
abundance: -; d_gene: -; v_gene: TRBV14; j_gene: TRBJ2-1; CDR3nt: TGTGCCAGCAGCACTGGTCTTAGCTCCTACAATGAGCAGTTCTTC; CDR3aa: CASSTGLSSYNEQFF
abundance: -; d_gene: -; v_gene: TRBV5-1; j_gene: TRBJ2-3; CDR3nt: TGCGCCAGCAGCTTGGGACTGCGGCTCCAGGGTACGCAGTATTTT; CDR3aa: CASSLGLRLQGTQYF
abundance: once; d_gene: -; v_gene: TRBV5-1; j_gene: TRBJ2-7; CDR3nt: TGCGCCAGCAGCTATAAACAGGGTAACGGCGGGGAGCAGTACTTC; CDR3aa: CASSYKQGNGGEQYF
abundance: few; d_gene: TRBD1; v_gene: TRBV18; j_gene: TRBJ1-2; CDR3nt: TGTGCCAGCTCACTCGGACAGGATGGCTACACCTTC; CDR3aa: CASSLGQDGYTF
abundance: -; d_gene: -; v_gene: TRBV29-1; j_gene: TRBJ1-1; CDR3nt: TGCAGCGTTCGCCCTGTGAACACTGAAGCTTTCTTT; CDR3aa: CSVRPVNTEAFF
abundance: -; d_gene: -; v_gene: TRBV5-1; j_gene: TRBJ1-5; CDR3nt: TGCGCCAGCAGCTTGGGGGATCTCCCCAATCAGCCCCAGCATTTT; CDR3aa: CASSLGDLPNQPQHF
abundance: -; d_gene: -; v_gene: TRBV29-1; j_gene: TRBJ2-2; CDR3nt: TGCAGCGTTCGGAAAGGGACCGGGGAGCTGTTTTTT; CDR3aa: CSVRKGTGELFF
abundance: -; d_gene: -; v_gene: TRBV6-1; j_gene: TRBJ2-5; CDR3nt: TGTGCCAGCAGTGTCTTACATACTACAGAGACCCAGTACTTC; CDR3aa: CASSVLHTTETQYF
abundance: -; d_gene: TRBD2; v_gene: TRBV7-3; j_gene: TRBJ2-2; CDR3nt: TGTGCCAGCAGCGTAGTGGCGGGAGGACGCACCGGGGAGCTGTTTTTT; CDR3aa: CASSVVAGGRTGELFF
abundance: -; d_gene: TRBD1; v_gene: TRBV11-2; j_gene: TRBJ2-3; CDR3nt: TGTGCCAGCAGCTTAGGGACAGGGGGTACAGATACGCAGTATTTT; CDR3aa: CASSLGTGGTDTQYF
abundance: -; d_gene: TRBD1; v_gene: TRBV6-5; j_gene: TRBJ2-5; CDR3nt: TGTGCCAGCAGACGGGGACAGGGAGAGACCCAGTACTTC; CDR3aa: CASRRGQGETQYF
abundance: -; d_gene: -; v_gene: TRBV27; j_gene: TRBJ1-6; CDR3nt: TGTGCCAGCAGTACCCAGGGAGGGGCCCTCCACTTT; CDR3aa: CASSTQGGALHF
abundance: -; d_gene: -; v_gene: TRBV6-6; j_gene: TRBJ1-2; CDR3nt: TGTGCCAGCAGCCAGAATCTAAATGCCTATGGCTACACCTTC; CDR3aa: CASSQNLNAYGYTF
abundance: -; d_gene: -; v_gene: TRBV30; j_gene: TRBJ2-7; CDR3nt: TGTGCCTGGAGTCAAACAGGCTACGAGCAGTACTTC; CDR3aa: CAWSQTGYEQYF
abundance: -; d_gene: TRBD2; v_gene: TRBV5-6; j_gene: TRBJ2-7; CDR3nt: TGTGCCAGCAGCACACCTAGCGGCTACGAGCAGTACTTC; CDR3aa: CASSTPSGYEQYF
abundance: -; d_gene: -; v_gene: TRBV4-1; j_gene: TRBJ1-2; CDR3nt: TGCGCCAGCAGCCGAGGGCCTTTACAGGGAACGGATGGCTACACCTTC; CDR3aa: CASSRGPLQGTDGYTF
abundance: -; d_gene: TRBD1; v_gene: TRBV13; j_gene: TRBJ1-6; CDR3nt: TGTGCCAGCAGCATCCCCGGACAGGGGGGAGATTCACCCCTCCACTTT; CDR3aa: CASSIPGQGGDSPLHF
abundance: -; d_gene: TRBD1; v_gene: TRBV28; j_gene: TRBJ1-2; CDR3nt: TGTGCCAGCAGCCACGCCGGGACAGGGGGTGTCTATGGCTACACCTTC; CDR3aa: CASSHAGTGGVYGYTF
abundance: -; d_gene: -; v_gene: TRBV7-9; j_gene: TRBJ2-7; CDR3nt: TGTGCCAGCAGCTTAGGTAGCGGTTACGAGCAGTACTTC; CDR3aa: CASSLGSGYEQYF
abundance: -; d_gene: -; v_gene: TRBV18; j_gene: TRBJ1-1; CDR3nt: TGTGCCAGCTCGCGACAGGAGAACACTGAAGCTTTCTTT; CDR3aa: CASSRQENTEAFF
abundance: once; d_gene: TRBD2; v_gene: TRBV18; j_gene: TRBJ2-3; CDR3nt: TGTGCCAGCTCCCTCACTAGCGGGAGAAGCACAGATACGCAGTATTTT; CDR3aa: CASSLTSGRSTDTQYF
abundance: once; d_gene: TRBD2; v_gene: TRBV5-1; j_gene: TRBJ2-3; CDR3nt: TGCGCCAGCAACATAGCGGGGACCACAGATACGCAGTATTTT; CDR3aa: CASNIAGTTDTQYF
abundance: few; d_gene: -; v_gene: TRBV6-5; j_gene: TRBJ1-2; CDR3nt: TGTGCCAGCAGCGAGGGGTATCGTGACTATGGCTACACCTTC; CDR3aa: CASSEGYRDYGYTF
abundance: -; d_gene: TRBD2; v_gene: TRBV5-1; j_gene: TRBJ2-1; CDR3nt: TGCGCCAGCAGCCCCCTAGCGGGAGGGGGGTACAATGAGCAGTTCTTC; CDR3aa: CASSPLAGGGYNEQFF
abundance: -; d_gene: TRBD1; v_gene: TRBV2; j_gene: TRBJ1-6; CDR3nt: TGTGCCAGCAGGGGACAGAGCTCCTATAATTCACCCCTCCACTTT; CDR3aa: CASRGQSSYNSPLHF
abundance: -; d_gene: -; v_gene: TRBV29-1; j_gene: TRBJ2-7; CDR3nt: TGCAGCGTTTTTGGCCTCCGGGGGGAGCAGTACTTC; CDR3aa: CSVFGLRGEQYF
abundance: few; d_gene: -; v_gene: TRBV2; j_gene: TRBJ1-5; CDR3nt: TGTGCCAGCACCCAAGGGAGGGGATTCCTCCAGCCCCAGCATTTT; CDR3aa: CASTQGRGFLQPQHF
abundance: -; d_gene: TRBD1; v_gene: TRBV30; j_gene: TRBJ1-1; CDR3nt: TGTGCCTGGAGACAGGGGGCGAGGACTGAAGCTTTCTTT; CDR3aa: CAWRQGARTEAFF
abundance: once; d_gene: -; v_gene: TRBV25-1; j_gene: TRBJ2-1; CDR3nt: TGTGCCAGCAGTTCGGCGGGCGGGAATGAGCAGTTCTTC; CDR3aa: CASSSAGGNEQFF
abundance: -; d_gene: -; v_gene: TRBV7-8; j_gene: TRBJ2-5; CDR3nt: TGTGCCAGCAGCTCGCGACTCGGAGGCCGGCGGGAGACCCAGTACTTC; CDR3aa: CASSSRLGGRRETQYF
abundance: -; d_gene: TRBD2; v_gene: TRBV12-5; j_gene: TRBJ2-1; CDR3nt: TGTGCTAGTGGTTTGGGTGGACTAGCGGGGGGGCCGAGTGAGCAGTTCTTC; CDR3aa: CASGLGGLAGGPSEQFF
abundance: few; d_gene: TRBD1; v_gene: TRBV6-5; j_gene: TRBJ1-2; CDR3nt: TGTGCCAGCAGATTCCGGGACAGGGCGATTGGCTACACCTTC; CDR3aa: CASRFRDRAIGYTF
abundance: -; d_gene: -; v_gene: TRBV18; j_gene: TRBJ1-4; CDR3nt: TGTGCCAGCTCACAGGGCCAGAATGAAAAACTGTTTTTT; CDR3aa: CASSQGQNEKLFF
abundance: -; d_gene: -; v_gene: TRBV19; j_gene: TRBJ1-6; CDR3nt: TGTGCCAGTAGTATAGCTCGGCAGTATAATTCACCCCTCCACTTT; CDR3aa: CASSIARQYNSPLHF
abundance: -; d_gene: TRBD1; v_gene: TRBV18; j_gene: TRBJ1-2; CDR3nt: TGTGCCAGCTCACCCCGGGACAGGGCTAACTATGGCTACACCTTC; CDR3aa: CASSPRDRANYGYTF
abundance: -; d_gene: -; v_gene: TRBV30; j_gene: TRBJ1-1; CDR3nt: TGTGCCTGGATGTCACAGGGGAACACTGAAGCTTTCTTT; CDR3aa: CAWMSQGNTEAFF
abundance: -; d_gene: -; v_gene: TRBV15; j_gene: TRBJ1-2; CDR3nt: TGTGCCACCAACAGGGACGGTATAAGTTCTAACTATGGCTACACCTTC; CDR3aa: CATNRDGISSNYGYTF